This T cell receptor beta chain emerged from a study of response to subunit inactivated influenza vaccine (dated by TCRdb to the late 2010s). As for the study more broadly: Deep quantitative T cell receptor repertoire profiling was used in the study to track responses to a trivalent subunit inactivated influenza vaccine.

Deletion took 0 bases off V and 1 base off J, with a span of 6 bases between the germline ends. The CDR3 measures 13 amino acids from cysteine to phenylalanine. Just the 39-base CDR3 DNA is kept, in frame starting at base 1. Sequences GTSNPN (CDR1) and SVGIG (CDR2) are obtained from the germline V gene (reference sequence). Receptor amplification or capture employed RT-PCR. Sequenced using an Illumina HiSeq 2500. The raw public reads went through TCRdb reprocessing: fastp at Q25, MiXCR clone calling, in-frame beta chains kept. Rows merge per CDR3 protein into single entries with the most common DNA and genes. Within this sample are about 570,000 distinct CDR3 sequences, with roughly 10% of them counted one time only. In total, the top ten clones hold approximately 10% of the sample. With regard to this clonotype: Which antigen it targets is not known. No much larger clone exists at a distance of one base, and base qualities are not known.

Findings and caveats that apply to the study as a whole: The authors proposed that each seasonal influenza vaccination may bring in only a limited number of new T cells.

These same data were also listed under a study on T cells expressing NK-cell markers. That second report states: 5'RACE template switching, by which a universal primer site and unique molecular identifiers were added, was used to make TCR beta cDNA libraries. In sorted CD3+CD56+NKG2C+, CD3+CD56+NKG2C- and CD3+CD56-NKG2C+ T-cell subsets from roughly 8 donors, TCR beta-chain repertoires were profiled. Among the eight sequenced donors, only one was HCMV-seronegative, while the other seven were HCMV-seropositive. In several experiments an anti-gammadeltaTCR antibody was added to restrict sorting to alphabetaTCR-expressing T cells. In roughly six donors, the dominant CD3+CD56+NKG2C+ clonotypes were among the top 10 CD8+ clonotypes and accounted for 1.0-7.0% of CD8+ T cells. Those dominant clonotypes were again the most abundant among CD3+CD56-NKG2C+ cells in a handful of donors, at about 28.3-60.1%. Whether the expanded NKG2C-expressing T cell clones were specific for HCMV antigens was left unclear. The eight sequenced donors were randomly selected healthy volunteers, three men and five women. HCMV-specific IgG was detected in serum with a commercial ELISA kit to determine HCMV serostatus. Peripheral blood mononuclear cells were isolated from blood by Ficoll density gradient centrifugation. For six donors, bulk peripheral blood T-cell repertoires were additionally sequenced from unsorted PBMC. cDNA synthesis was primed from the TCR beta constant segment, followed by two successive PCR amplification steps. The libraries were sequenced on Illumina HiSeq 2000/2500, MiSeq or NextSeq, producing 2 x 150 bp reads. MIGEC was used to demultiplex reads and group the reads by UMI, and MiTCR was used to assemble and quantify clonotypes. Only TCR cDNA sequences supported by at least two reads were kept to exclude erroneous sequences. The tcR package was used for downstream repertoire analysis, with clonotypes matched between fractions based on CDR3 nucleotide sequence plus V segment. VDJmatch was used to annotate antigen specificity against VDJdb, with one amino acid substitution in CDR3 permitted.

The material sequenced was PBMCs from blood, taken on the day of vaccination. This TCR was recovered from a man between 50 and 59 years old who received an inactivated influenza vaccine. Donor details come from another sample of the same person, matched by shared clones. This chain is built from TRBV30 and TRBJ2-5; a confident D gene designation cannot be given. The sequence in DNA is TGTGCCTGGAGTGTCGGTCTCCAAGAGACCCAGTACTTC. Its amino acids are CAWSVGLQETQYF.